Listed here are 16 T cell receptor beta chains from one sample, sequenced in a study of blood T cells in healthy people across ages. Primers used in a second PCR of roughly 6 to 11 cycles were a sample-barcoded 5' primer and a J-beta primer mix. MiXCR was run by TCRdb on the 5' RACE reads, yielding one entry per CDR3 protein. The repertoire holds some 1.7 million distinct CDR3 sequences, with 28% as singletons. Sequenced sample: blood. All receptors come from a woman aged 25 to 39 in good health.

This chain joins TRBV28 and TRBJ1-1; 9 nucleotides agree with TRBD1. The CDR3 extends over 15 amino acids. Per the germline V gene, CDR1 is MDHEN and CDR2 is SYDVKM. Losses at the gene ends were 3 bases for V and 7 bases for J; bases not matched to a gene: 9. The CDR3 region is CASSFTRDRASEAFF. Here the CDR3 DNA reads TGTGCCAGCAGTTTTACCCGGGACAGGGCGAGTGAAGCTTTCTTT.

CDR3 residues: CASSFLAGSNTEAFF. The CDR3 coding sequence is TGCGCCAGCAGCTTTCTCGCAGGGTCAAACACTGAAGCTTTCTTT. V is TRBV5-1 and J is TRBJ1-1, with D possibly matching TRBD1 (5 bases). The V end was cut by 2 bases, the J end by 2 bases, with 13 bases between. The CDR3 is made up of 15 amino acids. Germline values: CDR1 SGHRS, CDR2 YFSETQ.

This clonotype was observed a few times. V and J are TRBV19 and TRBJ1-5, with a tentative D call TRBD1 (5 bases). V gave up 9 bases and J gave up 2 bases, with 14 bases separating them. The CDR3 loop spans 14 amino acids. The V gene's germline CDR1 is LNHDA and CDR2 SQIVND (reference sequence). In DNA form, the CDR3 reads TGTGCCAGCGGAAGGACATGGGGCAATCAGCCCCAGCATTTT. Its translation is CASGRTWGNQPQHF.

This clonotype was counted only a few times. This chain links TRBV20-1 with TRBJ1-3, with a possible D match to TRBD1 (5 bases). Trimming stripped 6 bases from V and 9 bases from J, with 12 bases between. The CDR3 is 11 residues long. CDR1 and CDR2 (germline): DFQATT, SNEGSKA (reference sequence). The CDR3 loop reads CSADAGGTIYF. DNA of the CDR3: TGCAGTGCCGATGCGGGGGGCACCATATATTTT.

This chain joins TRBV24-1 and TRBJ2-1; perhaps TRBD1 as D (5 bases). The J call may be wrong; the DNA end is better matched by TRBJ2-7. The CDR3 spans 16 residues. Germline V gives CDR1 KGHDR, CDR2 SFDVKD. The CDR3 is CATSDLTPGSYNEQYF. For the CDR3, the DNA is TGTGCCACCAGTGACCTTACTCCAGGGTCCTACAATGAGCAGTACTTC.

About this clonotype: A read error may explain this, as a much larger clone is one base away. CDR3 protein: CASSPPRVGNSYEQYF. DNA of the CDR3: TGTGCCAGCAGCCCCCCAAGGGTGGGGAACTCCTACGAGCAGTACTTC. The rearrangement uses TRBV5-6 and TRBJ2-7; unclear D gene. Trimming stripped 4 bases from V and 0 bases from J, with 17 bases between. Germline V lookup: CDR1 SGHDT, CDR2 YYEEEE. The length of the CDR3 is 16 residues.

The V and J genes are TRBV5-1 and TRBJ2-2, with 9 bases matching TRBD2. The V and J ends lost 1 base and 4 bases, in that order; junction bases with no gene match: 11. The CDR3 has 18 residues. CDR1 and CDR2 from the germline V gene are SGHRS and YFSETQ. The CDR3 DNA reads as TGCGCCAGCAGCTTGTTGGCGGGGGGGCCGAGTCCCACCGGGGAGCTGTTTTTT. This codes for CASSLLAGGPSPTGELFF.

Only a few counts were recorded for this clonotype. This sequence may be a read error, since a much larger clone differs from it by one base. V is TRBV6-5 and J is TRBJ1-5; D uncertain. V was cut by 6 bases and J by 7 bases, with 13 bases left in between. Germline values: CDR1 MNHEY, CDR2 SVGAGI. This CDR3 has 13 residues. The CDR3 nucleotides are TGTGCCAGCAGGTACGAGGGTGGCCAGCCCCAGCATTTT. Translation gives CASRYEGGQPQHF.

Notes on this clonotype: A much more abundant neighbour one base away suggests this may be a read error. The genes are TRBV20-1 and TRBJ2-1, with TRBD2 identical over 8 bases. Germline loops: CDR1 DFQATT, CDR2 SNEGSKA (reference sequence). CDR3 length: 14 residues. DNA for the CDR3: TGCAGTGCTATTAGCGGGGTTAACCCACGTGAGCAGGTCTTC. This sequence encodes CSAISGVNPREQVF.

This clonotype occurred a few times. The chain links TRBV7-9 to TRBJ2-6; 7 bases are a match to TRBD1. This CDR3 region has 17 residues. The trim removed 5 bases at V and 0 bases at J, leaving 7 bases unmatched. Germline assignment: CDR1 SEHNR and CDR2 FQNEAQ (reference sequence). CDR3: CASSPRPGGSGANVLTF. Here the CDR3 DNA reads TGTGCCAGCAGCCCCCGGCCAGGGGGCTCTGGGGCCAACGTCCTGACTTTC.

Only a few counts were recorded for this clonotype. This CDR3 reads CASSNPGGVEKLFF. CDR3 bases: TGTGCCAGCAGTAACCCGGGGGGCGTTGAAAAACTGTTTTTT. The rearrangement links TRBV12-3 or TRBV12-4 to TRBJ1-4; weak D call: TRBD1 (6 bases). This CDR3 spans 14 amino acids. Trimming shortened V by 5 bases and J by 7 bases, and 14 bases separated the two germline ends.

This rearrangement joins TRBV4-3 to TRBJ1-2; the D is unclear. CDR1 LGHNA and CDR2 YSLEER come from the germline V gene. The CDR3 extends over 12 amino acids. The V and J ends lost 2 bases and 6 bases respectively, with 7 bases between them. The CDR3 sequence: CASSQSYHGYTF. The CDR3 DNA is TGCGCCAGCAGCCAAAGCTACCATGGCTACACCTTC.

This clonotype has only a few counts. This sequence joins TRBV6-5 and TRBJ2-2; D may be TRBD2 (6 bases). CDR3 length equals 15 residues. Trimming removed 6 bases from V and 6 bases from J, with 17 bases in between. Germline V gives CDR1 MNHEY, CDR2 SVGAGI. This chain's CDR3 is CASRPGLGGAGELFF. CDR3 in DNA: TGTGCCAGCAGACCCGGCCTAGGAGGGGCCGGGGAGCTGTTTTTT.

This clonotype was observed a handful of times. The CDR3 DNA follows: TGTGCCAGCAGTCTGCAGGACACGTACACAGATACGCAGTATTTT. Translating gives CASSLQDTYTDTQYF. The chain couples TRBV11-2 to TRBJ2-3; D may be TRBD1 (5 bases). This CDR3 has 15 amino acids. Deletions cut 6 bases from V and 2 bases from J, with 15 bases between. The germline V gene encodes CDR1 SGHAT and CDR2 FQNNGV.

To note about this clonotype: A junction boundary mismatches the germline segment, possibly from a read error. The rearrangement links TRBV20-1 to TRBJ1-2, with D unresolved. This CDR3 has 13 amino acids. Germline V gene lookup returns CDR1 DFQATT and CDR2 SNEGSKA (reference sequence). The chain's CDR3 is CGARDNRPYGYTF. CDR3 in DNA: TGCGGTGCTAGAGATAACAGACCTTATGGCTACACCTTC.

Only a few counts were recorded for this clonotype. V is TRBV10-3 and J is TRBJ2-6; D remains ambiguous. This CDR3 contains 13 residues. V was cut by 6 bases and J by 0 bases, with 3 bases left in between. Germline V gene lookup returns CDR1 ENHRY and CDR2 SYGVKD. The CDR3 protein is CAIRDSGANVLTF. CDR3 DNA sequence: TGTGCCATCAGGGACTCTGGGGCCAACGTCCTGACTTTC.